The 32 T cell receptor beta chains below come from one sample, sequenced in a study of blood T cell repertoires in COVID-19. Generated by immunoSEQ multiplex PCR, the TCRdb table keeps only in-frame clones and is missing some. The sample lists about 240,000 clones, roughly four fifths seen once, with more than 9.5% in the top ten. The sequenced material came from peripheral blood. The receptors stem from a woman aged 80 or over with acute or convalescent COVID-19.

The rearrangement joins TRBV9 to TRBJ2-3; D is uncertain. V lost 1 base and J lost 4, with 10 bases in between. CDR1 is SGDLS, CDR2 YYNGEE, per germline. The CDR3 is 14 residues long. In DNA form, the CDR3 reads TGTGCCAGCAGCGTATCTCCGGTTCCAGATACGCAGTATTTT. It is translated as CASSVSPVPDTQYF.

The rearrangement uses TRBV7-3 and TRBJ2-3; no reliable D call. Germline V CDR1 and CDR2: SGHTA, FQGTGA. Trimming stripped 2 bases from V and 4 bases from J, with 7 bases between. The CDR3 has 13 amino acids. The CDR3 region has the DNA TGTGCCAGCAGCTTATCGCGCCCAGATACGCAGTATTTT. Protein product: CASSLSRPDTQYF.

V is TRBV11-3 and J is TRBJ2-1; 7 bases are shared with TRBD1. The CDR3 loop spans 15 amino acids. CDR1 and CDR2 from the germline V gene are SGHNT and YENEEA. V trimming: 5 bases; J trimming: 3 bases; junction bases outside the gene matches: 7. CDR3 DNA: TGTGCCAGCAGCCTAAGGACAGGAAACTACAATGAGCAGTTCTTC. Amino acids: CASSLRTGNYNEQFF.

Here the CDR3 DNA reads TGTGCCAGCAGCACTCTGGGGGGGGCCCAAGAGACCCAGTACTTC. Protein sequence: CASSTLGGAQETQYF. The chain joins TRBV14 to TRBJ2-5, with D possibly TRBD2 on 7 matching bases. Trimming took 5 bases from V and 1 from J, leaving 14 bases between them. The CDR3 has 15 residues. The germline V gene has CDR1 SGHDN and CDR2 FVKESK.

The V gene is TRBV7-8, the J gene TRBJ2-7; possible D gene TRBD1, 5 bases. The V end lost 1 base, the J end lost 6 bases, and 10 bases lay between the germline ends. This CDR3 spans 13 amino acids. The germline V gene has CDR1 SGHVS and CDR2 FQNEAQ. Here the CDR3 DNA reads TGTGCCAGCAGCTTAGGCACAGGTATCGAGCAGTACTTC. This gives the protein CASSLGTGIEQYF.

This clone was seen a single time. The J gene is TRBJ1-6, the V gene TRBV6-6; 7 positions agree with TRBD1. The germline V gene has CDR1 MNHNY and CDR2 SVGAGI (reference sequence). Unmatched junction bases numbered 6, after V lost 0 bases and J lost 7 bases. The CDR3 sequence is 16 residues long. CDR3 amino acids: CASSYSRQGRNSPLHF. The DNA of the CDR3 is TGTGCCAGCAGTTACTCGAGACAGGGACGGAATTCACCCCTCCACTTT.

This clone was seen a handful of times. This chain connects TRBV25-1 to TRBJ1-4; no clear D gene. This CDR3 region has 14 residues. Deletions cut 3 bases from V and 5 bases from J, with 10 bases between. The germline V gene encodes CDR1 MGHDK and CDR2 SYGVNS. The CDR3 DNA sequence: TGTGCCAGCAGTGACACTCGGGTCAATGAAAAACTGTTTTTT. Translated: CASSDTRVNEKLFF.

This clone has a single count. The CDR3: CASPVLDFRPSTDTQYF. CDR3 coding DNA: TGTGCAAGTCCCGTCCTAGATTTTAGACCGAGCACAGATACGCAGTATTTT. The rearrangement joins TRBV12-2 to TRBJ2-3; TRBD2, the D gene given by the table, was not confirmed from the DNA. TRBV12-2 is annotated as a pseudogene. The CDR3 length is 17 residues.

V usage is TRBV3-1 (or the pseudogene TRBV3-2) and J usage is TRBJ1-1; 7 bases align to TRBD1. The CDR3 spans 15 residues. Germline V CDR1 and CDR2: LGHDT, YNNKEL (reference sequence). Trimming removed 1 base from V and 1 base from J; junction bases left unmatched: 3. CDR3 in amino acids: CASSQGGQQNTEAFF. The CDR3, as DNA: TGTGCCAGCAGCCAAGGGGGACAGCAGAACACTGAAGCTTTCTTT.

This chain joins TRBV18 and TRBJ2-7, with a possible D match to TRBD2 (6 bases). V lost 6 bases and J lost 1, with 13 bases in between. This CDR3 is 14 amino acids long. Germline assignment: CDR1 KGHSH and CDR2 LQKENI. The CDR3 spells CASSAGPQSYEQYF. CDR3 coding DNA: TGTGCCAGCTCCGCGGGGCCGCAATCCTACGAGCAGTACTTC.

This clone appeared a single time. CDR3 DNA: TGTGCCAGCAGCACCAGGACAGGGGGCACCGGGGAGCTGTTTTTT. Its protein product is CASSTRTGGTGELFF. The chain links TRBV5-4 to TRBJ2-2; 10 bases are shared with TRBD1. Germline assignment: CDR1 SGHNT and CDR2 YYREEE (reference sequence). V shed 4 bases and J 4 bases; nucleotides not matched to a gene: 4. The CDR3 runs to 15 residues.

This clone appeared once. The V call is TRBV6-1, the J call TRBJ2-5, with TRBD1 matching over 12 bases. V gave up 3 bases and J gave up 0 bases; unmatched junction bases: 2. The germline V gene has CDR1 MNHNS and CDR2 SASEGT. This CDR3 has 16 amino acids. CDR3 loop: CASSDGDRGHQETQYF. CDR3 coding DNA: TGTGCCAGCAGTGATGGGGACAGGGGGCACCAAGAGACCCAGTACTTC.

This chain links TRBV28 with TRBJ2-7; D is unclear. This CDR3 has 13 residues. Trimming removed 4 bases at V and 2 bases at J, with 9 bases between. Germline CDR1 reads MDHEN; CDR2 reads SYDVKM. Here the CDR3 reads CASSWAVPYEQYF. The CDR3 DNA reads as TGTGCCAGCAGTTGGGCAGTCCCCTACGAGCAGTACTTC. The whole variable domain, filled in from reference TRBV28 and TRBJ2-7, reads DVKVTQSSRYLVKRTGEKVFLECVQDMDHENMFWYRQDPGLGLRLIYFSYDVKMKEKGDIPEGYSVSREKKERFSLILESASTNQTSMYLCASSWAVPYEQYFGPGTRLTVT.

This chain links TRBV4-1 with TRBJ2-3; 8 nucleotides line up with TRBD1. The germline V gene has CDR1 MGHRA and CDR2 YSYEKL. Unmatched junction bases numbered 9, after V lost 6 bases and J lost 4 bases. The CDR3 extends over 15 amino acids. The CDR3 region is CASSKRTGSADTQYF. CDR3 in DNA: TGCGCCAGCAGTAAACGGACAGGGAGTGCAGATACGCAGTATTTT.

The V call is TRBV3-1 (or the pseudogene TRBV3-2), the J call TRBJ2-5; a possible D gene is TRBD2 (6 bases). V was clipped by 0 bases and J by 2 bases, with 19 bases between them. Germline V gene data show CDR1 as LGHDT and CDR2 as YNNKEL (reference sequence). The CDR3 spans 18 residues. CDR3 nucleotide sequence: TGTGCCAGCAGCCAAGAGTCGAATTGGCGGGGCCCACAAGAGACCCAGTACTTC. Translation gives CASSQESNWRGPQETQYF.

This clone was counted only a few times. V usage is TRBV11-1 and J usage is TRBJ2-2, with D maybe TRBD1 (6 bases). CDR1 SGHAT and CDR2 FQDESV come from the germline V gene (reference sequence). V was trimmed by 5 bases and J by 5 bases, leaving 9 bases between them. The CDR3 is made up of 13 amino acids. The CDR3 DNA is TGTGCCAGCAGCGGGGGCGGAACCGGGGAGCTGTTTTTT. It specifies CASSGGGTGELFF.

The chain employs TRBV7-8 and TRBJ1-6; D not resolved. The CDR3 contains 14 residues. Trimming left V 1 base short and J 5 bases short, with 6 bases between. The germline gives CDR1 SGHVS, CDR2 FQNEAQ. The CDR3 DNA reads as TGTGCCAGCAGCTTAGAAGGAGATAATTCACCCCTCCACTTT. Translation gives CASSLEGDNSPLHF.

CDR3 loop: CASSPEQGTRSEKLFF. The CDR3 coding sequence is TGTGCCAGCAGCCCTGAACAGGGGACTAGGTCTGAAAAACTGTTTTTT. The J gene is TRBJ1-4, the V gene TRBV3-1 (or the pseudogene TRBV3-2); TRBD1 matches 7 bases. The trim removed 4 bases at V and 7 bases at J, leaving 12 bases unmatched. Germline lookup yields CDR1 LGHDT and CDR2 YNNKEL (reference sequence). The CDR3 has 16 residues.

CDR3 protein: CATSGHGGASDTQYF. The CDR3 DNA reads TGTGCCACCAGCGGCCACGGGGGGGCGTCAGATACGCAGTATTTT. The V and J genes are TRBV15 and TRBJ2-3, with 8 bases that match TRBD2. Trimming took 5 bases from V and 4 from J; bases not matched to a gene: 8. The CDR3 runs to 15 residues. Germline-derived CDR1 and CDR2 are LNHNV and YYDKDF (reference sequence).

The rearrangement links TRBV19 to TRBJ1-2; 8 bases map to TRBD1. This CDR3 comprises 15 residues. V was clipped by 3 bases and J by 1 base; unmatched bases: 4. The germline gives CDR1 LNHDA, CDR2 SQIVND (reference sequence). CDR3 sequence: CASSIGTGVNYGYTF. DNA for the CDR3: TGTGCCAGTAGTATTGGGACAGGAGTTAACTATGGCTACACCTTC.

The chain has TRBV19 and TRBJ1-5, with 10 nucleotides matching TRBD1. Germline-derived CDR1 and CDR2 are LNHDA and SQIVND (reference sequence). V gave up 4 bases and J gave up 6 bases; unmatched junction bases: 9. This CDR3 spans 16 amino acids. In DNA, the CDR3 is TGTGCCAGTAGTACGACAGGGGGCGCGGGGGGTCAGCCCCAGCATTTT. This codes for CASSTTGGAGGQPQHF.

The rearrangement links TRBV19 to TRBJ2-2; 7 bases are shared with TRBD2. Germline V lookup: CDR1 LNHDA, CDR2 SQIVND (reference sequence). The V gene end was trimmed by 4 bases and the J gene end by 1 base; junction bases not matched to a gene: 0. The CDR3 consists of 14 residues. Here the CDR3 reads CASSSGGNTGELFF. The CDR3 DNA is TGTGCCAGTAGTAGCGGGGGGAACACCGGGGAGCTGTTTTTT.

This clone has a handful of counts. The chain links TRBV27 to TRBJ2-7, with TRBD1 as a possible D gene (6 bases). CDR1 is MNHEY, CDR2 SMNVEV, per germline (reference sequence). The V end lost 4 bases, the J end lost 2 bases, and 12 bases lay between the germline ends. CDR3 length: 14 residues. The CDR3 DNA reads TGTGCCAGCAGTTCCCGGACAGAAGCCTACGAGCAGTACTTC. Its translation: CASSSRTEAYEQYF.

This chain uses TRBV5-4 with TRBJ2-5; no firm D call. CDR3 length equals 13 residues. The V end was cut by 0 bases, the J end by 2 bases, with 5 bases between. The germline gives CDR1 SGHNT, CDR2 YYREEE (reference sequence). This chain's CDR3 is CASSLGRQETQYF. The DNA for the CDR3 is TGTGCCAGCAGCTTGGGGCGGCAAGAGACCCAGTACTTC.

The V call is TRBV28, the J call TRBJ2-2, with 12 nucleotides matching TRBD1. Trimming at V came to 3 bases and at J to 7 bases, leaving 18 bases not matched to a gene. Per the germline V gene, CDR1 is MDHEN and CDR2 is SYDVKM. The CDR3 sequence is 20 residues long. This CDR3 reads CASSFLLGGTGTGGSGELFF. CDR3 sequence (DNA): TGTGCCAGCAGTTTTCTCCTTGGGGGAACTGGGACAGGGGGCAGCGGGGAGCTGTTTTTT.

V usage is TRBV7-6 and J usage is TRBJ2-3; TRBD2 matches 9 bases. Losses at the gene ends were 6 bases for V and 3 bases for J; bases not matched to a gene: 4. CDR3 length: 14 residues. Looked up from germline, CDR1 is SGHVS and CDR2 is FNYEAQ. The CDR3 protein is CASSLGLATDTQYF. In nucleotides, the CDR3 is TGTGCCAGCAGTCTTGGACTAGCGACAGATACGCAGTATTTT. The entire variable domain, with the rest obtained from reference TRBV7-6 and TRBJ2-3, is as follows: GAGVSQSPRYKVTKRGQDVALRCDPISGHVSLYWYRQALGQGPEFLTYFNYEAQQDKSGLPNDRFSAERPEGSISTLTIQRTEQRDSAMYRCASSLGLATDTQYFGPGTRLTVL.

This CDR3 reads CASSPLSGNTIYF. CDR3 sequence (DNA): TGTGCCAGCAGCCCCCTATCTGGAAACACCATATATTTT. The chain has TRBV7-9 and TRBJ1-3; D gene uncertain. The V end lost 5 bases, the J end lost 1 base, and 6 bases lay between the germline ends. The CDR3 is 13 amino acids. Germline-derived CDR1 and CDR2 are SEHNR and FQNEAQ (reference sequence).

J is TRBJ1-2 and V is TRBV28, with 7 positions matching TRBD1. Germline CDR1 is MDHEN and CDR2 is SYDVKM. The trim removed 4 bases at V and 5 bases at J, leaving 7 bases unmatched. CDR3 length equals 14 residues. The CDR3 nucleotides are TGTGCCAGCAGTTCCACTACAGGGGAGTATGGCTACACCTTC. It encodes CASSSTTGEYGYTF.

The chain carries TRBV6-5 and TRBJ1-2; tentative D call: TRBD1 (5 bases). V lost 11 bases, J lost 8 bases, and 18 bases lay in between. Germline V CDR1 and CDR2: MNHEY, SVGAGI. This CDR3 region has 12 residues. The CDR3 bases are TGTGCCCTCCGGGATCCTGGGGGGGGCTACACCTTC. Its translation: CALRDPGGGYTF.

The V and J genes are TRBV7-2 and TRBJ2-2; TRBD2 aligns across 15 bases. The CDR3 length is 17 residues. The V segment lost 5 bases and the J segment 0 bases; nucleotides outside the gene matches: 1. In germline, CDR1 is SGHTA, CDR2 FQGNSA. The CDR3 region has the DNA TGTGCCAGCAGCGGACTAGCGGGGGGGGCGAACACCGGGGAGCTGTTTTTT. This translates into CASSGLAGGANTGELFF.

The chain's CDR3 is CASSLAVAGGLEQFF. DNA for the CDR3: TGTGCCAGCAGCTTAGCTGTAGCGGGGGGGCTGGAGCAGTTCTTC. The genes are TRBV7-2 and TRBJ2-1; 11 nucleotides align to TRBD2. V was clipped by 0 bases and J by 10 bases; unmatched bases: 5. Germline loops: CDR1 SGHTA, CDR2 FQGNSA. The CDR3 is 15 amino acids.

The chain has TRBV21-1 and TRBJ1-5; no DNA check was done on the table's D call, TRBD1. TRBV21-1 is flagged as a pseudogene. This CDR3 is built from 21 residues. CDR3 protein: CASSTTPWGTGRGYSNQPQHF. The CDR3 DNA sequence: TGTGCCAGCAGCACGACCCCCTGGGGGACAGGGAGGGGTTATAGCAATCAGCCCCAGCATTTT.